This T cell receptor beta chain is from a study of OX40 agonist ivuxolimab in advanced cancers. Clones were read by immunoSEQ multiplex PCR, and TCRdb kept only the in-frame ones, dropping some. The sample carries 35,000 to 40,000 clones, around 93% recorded once. Study observations and caveats: Expanded clones tended on average to be more numerous among CD8+ T cells than CD4+. The CD4+ and CD8+ T cells in the blood had expanded clonally by week 6 at 0.1 to 3.0 mg/kg.

Germline V gene data show CDR1 as MDHEN and CDR2 as SYDVKM. The junction had 17 bases not matched to a gene; V was cut back by 6 bases and J by 5 bases. The CDR3 totals 18 residues. Autoimmune disease history or systemic immunosuppression barred patients. With regard to this clone: What it recognizes is unknown.

This TCR was sampled from an adult with an advanced solid tumor such as melanoma, head and neck, liver or kidney cancer. The rearrangement links TRBV28 to TRBJ1-1, with TRBD1 identical over 11 bases. Sequences were derived from CD4+ or CD8+ T cells sorted from blood, sampled in a trial of the OX40 agonist ivuxolimab. CDR3 DNA: TGTGCCAGCAGCTGGGGGACCGGACAGGGGGCGGCCTGGACTGAAGCTTTCTTT. Encoded protein: CASSWGTGQGAAWTEAFF.